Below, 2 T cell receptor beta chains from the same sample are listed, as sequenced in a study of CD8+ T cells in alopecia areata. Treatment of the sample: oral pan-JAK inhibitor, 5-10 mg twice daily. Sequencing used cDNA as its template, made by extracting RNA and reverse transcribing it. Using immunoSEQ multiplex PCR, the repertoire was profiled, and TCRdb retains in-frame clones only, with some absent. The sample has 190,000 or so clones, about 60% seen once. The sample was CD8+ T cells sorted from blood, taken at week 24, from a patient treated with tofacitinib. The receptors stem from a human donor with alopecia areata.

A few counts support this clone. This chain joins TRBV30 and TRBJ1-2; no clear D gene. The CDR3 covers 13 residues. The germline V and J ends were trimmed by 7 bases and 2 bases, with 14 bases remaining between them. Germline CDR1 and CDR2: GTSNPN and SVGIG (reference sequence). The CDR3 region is CALDQDENYGYTF. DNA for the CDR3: TGTGCCTTGGATCAGGACGAGAACTATGGCTACACCTTC.

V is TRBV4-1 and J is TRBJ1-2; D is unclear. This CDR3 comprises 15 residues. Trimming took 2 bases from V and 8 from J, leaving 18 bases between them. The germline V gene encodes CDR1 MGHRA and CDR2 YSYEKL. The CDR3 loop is CASSQFRWINLGYTF. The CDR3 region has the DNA TGCGCCAGCAGCCAATTCCGGTGGATAAACTTGGGCTACACCTTC.